A selection of T cell receptor beta chains follows, all from one sample in a study of fetal regulatory T cell absence and autoimmunity. Only in-frame clones appear in the TCRdb table, and some are missing; sequencing was by immunoSEQ multiplex PCR. The sample has about 95,000 clones, more than 70% seen once. The sequenced sample consisted of pancreas tissue. The receptor source for this set is a male donor with IPEX syndrome. The CDR3 runs from the conserved cysteine through the conserved F or W. Each record gives: J gene, V gene, clone size, D gene, CDR3 DNA, CDR3 protein. A D gene is named only where the DNA matches it firmly. For some rows the clone size is stated as once, few or many, or as a class when expanded; others skip it.

J gene: TRBJ1-3; V gene: TRBV19; clone size: .; D gene: .; CDR3 DNA: TGTGCCAGCGGCGAAAGGGCGTCTGGAAACACCATATATTTT; CDR3 protein: CASGERASGNTIYF
J gene: TRBJ1-1; V gene: TRBV4-3; clone size: .; D gene: .; CDR3 DNA: TGCGCCAGCAGTTACAGGTTCCTACGTAGATCCACTGAAGCTTTCTTT; CDR3 protein: CASSYRFLRRSTEAFF
J gene: TRBJ2-5; V gene: TRBV7-2; clone size: .; D gene: .; CDR3 DNA: TGTGCCAGCAGCTATGGACACGAGACCCAGTACTTC; CDR3 protein: CASSYGHETQYF
J gene: TRBJ2-2; V gene: TRBV5-1; clone size: few; D gene: .; CDR3 DNA: TGCGCCAGCAATTGGACCCCGAACACCGGGGAGCTGTTTTTT; CDR3 protein: CASNWTPNTGELFF
J gene: TRBJ2-5; V gene: TRBV5-1; clone size: .; D gene: TRBD2; CDR3 DNA: TGCGCCAGCAGCTTGGGAGCGGGGGGGCGTTCTGAGACCCAGTACTTC; CDR3 protein: CASSLGAGGRSETQYF
J gene: TRBJ1-1; V gene: TRBV12-5; clone size: .; D gene: .; CDR3 DNA: TGTGCTAGTGGTTTCGAGGGGAGAAACACTGAAGCTTTCTTT; CDR3 protein: CASGFEGRNTEAFF
J gene: TRBJ1-4; V gene: TRBV9; clone size: .; D gene: TRBD1; CDR3 DNA: TGTGCCAGCAGCGTGGGACAGGGGGCTTCGGATGAAAAACTGTTTTTT; CDR3 protein: CASSVGQGASDEKLFF
J gene: TRBJ2-4; V gene: TRBV19; clone size: .; D gene: .; CDR3 DNA: TGTGCCAGTAGGAGAAGTGGGCCCAAAAACATTCAGTACTTC; CDR3 protein: CASRRSGPKNIQYF
J gene: TRBJ2-1; V gene: TRBV9; clone size: .; D gene: .; CDR3 DNA: TGTGCCAGCAGCGTAGAGGCTAGCCCTTCCTCCAATGAGCAGTTCTTC; CDR3 protein: CASSVEASPSSNEQFF
J gene: TRBJ2-2; V gene: TRBV11-2; clone size: .; D gene: .; CDR3 DNA: TGTGCCAGCAGCTTACGGGGAGCCCCGAACACCGGGGAGCTGTTTTTT; CDR3 protein: CASSLRGAPNTGELFF
J gene: TRBJ2-5; V gene: TRBV9; clone size: once; D gene: TRBD2; CDR3 DNA: TGTGCCAGCAGCGTAGAAGCGGGAAACCAAGAGACCCAGTACTTC; CDR3 protein: CASSVEAGNQETQYF
J gene: TRBJ2-2; V gene: TRBV6-5; clone size: few; D gene: .; CDR3 DNA: TGTGCCAGCACGCGGTTTAACACCGGGGAGCTGTTTTTT; CDR3 protein: CASTRFNTGELFF
J gene: TRBJ1-4; V gene: TRBV5-4; clone size: .; D gene: .; CDR3 DNA: TGTGCCAGCAGCTTGCGGGGGCGTGGTGAAAAACTGTTTTTT; CDR3 protein: CASSLRGRGEKLFF
J gene: TRBJ2-7; V gene: TRBV6-5; clone size: few; D gene: TRBD2; CDR3 DNA: TGTGCCAGCAGCTGGACTAGCGGGTACCACGAGCAGTACTTC; CDR3 protein: CASSWTSGYHEQYF
J gene: TRBJ1-6; V gene: TRBV7-2; clone size: few; D gene: .; CDR3 DNA: TGTGCCAGCAGGCGACAGGCCGTTAATTCACCCCTCCACTTT; CDR3 protein: CASRRQAVNSPLHF
J gene: TRBJ2-1; V gene: TRBV5-4; clone size: few; D gene: .; CDR3 DNA: TGTGCCAGCAGCTTGAGGGGGAGCTCCTACAATGAGCAGTTCTTC; CDR3 protein: CASSLRGSSYNEQFF
J gene: TRBJ1-6; V gene: TRBV5-4; clone size: .; D gene: .; CDR3 DNA: TGTGCCAGCAGCTTGACAGGGAAATCACCCCTCCACTTT; CDR3 protein: CASSLTGKSPLHF
J gene: TRBJ1-2; V gene: TRBV9; clone size: .; D gene: .; CDR3 DNA: TGTGCCAGCAGCGTAGGGCAGGTCAGCAACTATGGCTACACCTTC; CDR3 protein: CASSVGQVSNYGYTF
J gene: TRBJ1-2; V gene: TRBV7-9; clone size: .; D gene: .; CDR3 DNA: TGTGCCAGCAGCCCACCTGGGGGTTCTCACTATGGCTACACCTTC; CDR3 protein: CASSPPGGSHYGYTF
J gene: TRBJ2-5; V gene: TRBV30; clone size: .; D gene: .; CDR3 DNA: TGTGCCTGGAGTGTATCCGGGGATGAGACCCAGTACTTC; CDR3 protein: CAWSVSGDETQYF
J gene: TRBJ2-1; V gene: TRBV5-6; clone size: .; D gene: .; CDR3 DNA: TGTGCCAGCAGCCCTTCCTATAGCGCCCTCAATGAGCAGTTCTTC; CDR3 protein: CASSPSYSALNEQFF
J gene: TRBJ1-5; V gene: TRBV5-1; clone size: .; D gene: .; CDR3 DNA: TGCGCCAGCAGCTGGGACAGCAATCAGCCCCAGCATTTT; CDR3 protein: CASSWDSNQPQHF
J gene: TRBJ2-1; V gene: TRBV30; clone size: .; D gene: .; CDR3 DNA: TGTGCCCAAGGGACAAGCTACTACAATGAGCAGTTCTTC; CDR3 protein: CAQGTSYYNEQFF
J gene: TRBJ1-2; V gene: TRBV5-4; clone size: .; D gene: .; CDR3 DNA: TGTGCCAGCAGCTTTAGGGACGGCTATGGCTACACCTTC; CDR3 protein: CASSFRDGYGYTF
J gene: TRBJ2-3; V gene: TRBV4-1; clone size: once; D gene: TRBD2; CDR3 DNA: TGCGCCAGCAGCCAAGAGGGGGTAGCGGGGGGCACAGATACGCAGTATTTT; CDR3 protein: CASSQEGVAGGTDTQYF
J gene: TRBJ2-2; V gene: TRBV7-9; clone size: .; D gene: .; CDR3 DNA: TGTGCCAGCAGCTTCCCAAAATTAAAACAGAACACCGGGGAGCTGTTTTTT; CDR3 protein: CASSFPKLKQNTGELFF
J gene: TRBJ1-6; V gene: TRBV10-3; clone size: .; D gene: .; CDR3 DNA: TGTGCCATCAGTGAGGGCGCAGGGGATTCACCCCTCCACTTT; CDR3 protein: CAISEGAGDSPLHF
J gene: TRBJ1-1; V gene: TRBV10-3; clone size: few; D gene: .; CDR3 DNA: TGTGCCATCAGGGGCAGGGCCTACACTGAAGCTTTCTTT; CDR3 protein: CAIRGRAYTEAFF
J gene: TRBJ1-1; V gene: TRBV4-1; clone size: .; D gene: TRBD1; CDR3 DNA: TGCGCCAGCAGCCAAGTTTGGGGCAGGGGGAGCACTGAAGCTTTCTTT; CDR3 protein: CASSQVWGRGSTEAFF
J gene: TRBJ2-4; V gene: TRBV6-1; clone size: .; D gene: .; CDR3 DNA: TGTGCCAGCAGTGAACAGGGGTTCAACATTCAGTACTTC; CDR3 protein: CASSEQGFNIQYF
J gene: TRBJ2-7; V gene: TRBV27; clone size: .; D gene: .; CDR3 DNA: TGTGCCAGCAGTTCCAAAAGGGCAACCTACGAGCAGTACTTC; CDR3 protein: CASSSKRATYEQYF
J gene: TRBJ1-5; V gene: TRBV27; clone size: .; D gene: .; CDR3 DNA: TGTGCCAGCAGTCCTTTGGAGGGGAGCCAGCCCCAGCATTTT; CDR3 protein: CASSPLEGSQPQHF
J gene: TRBJ1-2; V gene: TRBV7-2; clone size: .; D gene: .; CDR3 DNA: TGTGCCAGCAGCTTAGGACTGCTCTATGGCTACACCTTC; CDR3 protein: CASSLGLLYGYTF
J gene: TRBJ1-3; V gene: TRBV2; clone size: .; D gene: .; CDR3 DNA: TGTGCCAGCAGTGAATGGGGGTCGGTCTCTGGAAACACCATATATTTT; CDR3 protein: CASSEWGSVSGNTIYF
J gene: TRBJ2-3; V gene: TRBV5-1; clone size: .; D gene: TRBD1; CDR3 DNA: TGCGCCAGCAGCTTGGGGACAGGGGGCACAGATACGCAGTATTTT; CDR3 protein: CASSLGTGGTDTQYF
J gene: TRBJ2-3; V gene: TRBV29-1; clone size: once; D gene: TRBD2; CDR3 DNA: TGCAGCGTTGCACGGGGGGGCGGAGATACGCAGTATTTT; CDR3 protein: CSVARGGGDTQYF
J gene: TRBJ2-5; V gene: TRBV7-2; clone size: .; D gene: .; CDR3 DNA: TGTGCCAGCAGCTTCCCGGGACTCCAAGAGACCCAGTACTTC; CDR3 protein: CASSFPGLQETQYF
J gene: TRBJ2-7; V gene: TRBV7-2; clone size: .; D gene: TRBD1; CDR3 DNA: TGTGCCAGCAGCCCGGACTGGGGGACAGGGACCTACGAGCAGTACTTC; CDR3 protein: CASSPDWGTGTYEQYF
J gene: TRBJ2-1; V gene: TRBV5-1; clone size: .; D gene: .; CDR3 DNA: TGCGCCAGCAGCTTGGACAGAAACAATGAGCAGTTCTTC; CDR3 protein: CASSLDRNNEQFF
J gene: TRBJ1-2; V gene: TRBV4-1; clone size: .; D gene: .; CDR3 DNA: TGCGCCAGCAGCCAAACAGGGTACTATGGCTACACCTTC; CDR3 protein: CASSQTGYYGYTF
J gene: TRBJ1-4; V gene: TRBV4-1; clone size: .; D gene: .; CDR3 DNA: TGCGCCAGCAGCCAAGAGGAAGAAAAACTGTTTTTT; CDR3 protein: CASSQEEEKLFF
J gene: TRBJ2-7; V gene: TRBV6-5; clone size: .; D gene: .; CDR3 DNA: TGTGCCAGCAGCGACGTGGGGTACGAGCAGTACTTC; CDR3 protein: CASSDVGYEQYF
J gene: TRBJ2-5; V gene: TRBV11-2; clone size: .; D gene: .; CDR3 DNA: TGTGCCAGCAGCCCGAGGGGGAGCCCGCAAGAGACCCAGTACTTC; CDR3 protein: CASSPRGSPQETQYF
J gene: TRBJ2-3; V gene: TRBV5-1; clone size: .; D gene: TRBD2; CDR3 DNA: TGCGCCAGCACCCTAGAGGCTAGCGGGGGTTCAGATACGCAGTATTTT; CDR3 protein: CASTLEASGGSDTQYF
J gene: TRBJ2-3; V gene: TRBV4-1; clone size: .; D gene: TRBD2; CDR3 DNA: TGCGCCAGCAGCCACAGGCTAGCGGGACTCACAGATACGCAGTATTTT; CDR3 protein: CASSHRLAGLTDTQYF
J gene: TRBJ1-2; V gene: TRBV9; clone size: .; D gene: .; CDR3 DNA: TGTGCCAGCAGCGGGACACCAGCTAACTATGGCTACACCTTC; CDR3 protein: CASSGTPANYGYTF
J gene: TRBJ2-7; V gene: TRBV7-9; clone size: .; D gene: TRBD1; CDR3 DNA: TGTGCCAGCAGCTTTGGACAGGGCTCCTACGAGCAGTACTTC; CDR3 protein: CASSFGQGSYEQYF
J gene: TRBJ2-3; V gene: TRBV7-6; clone size: .; D gene: TRBD1; CDR3 DNA: TGTGCCAGCAGCTTTGGGACAGGGATCACAGATACGCAGTATTTT; CDR3 protein: CASSFGTGITDTQYF